This T cell receptor (beta chain) came from a study of T cells after yellow fever vaccination. Whole-study findings and limits: Only a minor proportion of clonotypes was detected across both CD4 and CD8 compartments. The secondary response peaked faster, at day 5 versus 15, but was weaker. Detected again after the booster were most primary-vaccination clones, at 96% CD4 and 80% to 90% CD8.

The 5'RACE template-switching step produced TCR cDNA and added a universal primer site and UMIs. TCRdb fed the 5' RACE reads into MiXCR, producing one record per CDR3 protein. The sample lists about 340,000 distinct CDR3 sequences; around 4.1% were seen once. Of note for this clonotype: The antigen remains undetermined.

The specimen comprised PBMCs, sampled 5 days after the yellow fever booster vaccination. This sequence originates from a man younger than 30 who received the YFV17D yellow fever vaccine.

The CDR3 nucleotides are TGTGCCAGCTCGTACCCTAGCGGGGGCGAAGAGACCCAGTACTTC. It translates to CASSYPSGGEETQYF. The V call is TRBV18, the J call TRBJ2-5, with 10 bases aligning to TRBD2. The V segment lost 6 bases and the J segment 3 bases; nucleotides outside the gene matches: 7. In germline, CDR1 is KGHSH, CDR2 LQKENI. The CDR3 has 15 residues.